This T cell receptor beta chain was captured in a study of T-cell reconstitution after alpha-beta-depleted transplantation in children. Study-level results: Hyperexpanded clones declined; after one year, newly produced T cells mostly supplied diversity.

Details on this clonotype: Its antigen is not known.

For TCRbeta, the library was prepared with unique molecular identifiers. TCRdb processed the PCR reads anew with MiXCR; each CDR3 protein has one entry. The data show 800,000 to 1,000,000 distinct CDR3 sequences, with about 29% seen just once and more than 25% held by the top ten. Trimming removed 2 bases from V and 5 bases from J; junction bases left unmatched: 7. This CDR3 comprises 15 residues. The origin of this receptor is a boy less than two years old who had a stem cell transplant for SCID, so the T cells may come from the graft donor. V and J are TRBV12-3 or TRBV12-4 and TRBJ2-5; TRBD2 matches at 8 bases. Sample: PBMCs, mostly from graft donor cells, taken 360 days after TCRalphabeta/CD19-depleted stem cell transplant. This CDR3 reads CASSLRGGFMETQYF. Written as DNA, the CDR3 is TGTGCCAGCAGTTTACGGGGGGGCTTCATGGAGACCCAGTACTTC.